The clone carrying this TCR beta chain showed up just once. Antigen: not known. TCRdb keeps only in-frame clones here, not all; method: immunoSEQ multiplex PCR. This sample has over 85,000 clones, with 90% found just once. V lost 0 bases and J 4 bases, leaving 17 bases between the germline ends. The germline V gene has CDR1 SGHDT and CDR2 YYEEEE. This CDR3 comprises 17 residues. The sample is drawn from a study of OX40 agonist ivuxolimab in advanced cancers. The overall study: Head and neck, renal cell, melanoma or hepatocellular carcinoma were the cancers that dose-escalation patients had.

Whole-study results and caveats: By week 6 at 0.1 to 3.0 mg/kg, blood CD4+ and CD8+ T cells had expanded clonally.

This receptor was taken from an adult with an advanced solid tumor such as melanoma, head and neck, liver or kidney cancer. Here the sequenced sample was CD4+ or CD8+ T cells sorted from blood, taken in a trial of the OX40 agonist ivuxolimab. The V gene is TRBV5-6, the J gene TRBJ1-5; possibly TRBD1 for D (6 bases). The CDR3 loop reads CASSLAMQQGLNQPQHF. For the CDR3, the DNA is TGTGCCAGCAGCTTGGCTATGCAACAGGGATTAAATCAGCCCCAGCATTTT.